This section outlines one T cell receptor beta chain sequence together with its context. The TCR beta CDR3 regions underwent amplification using RNA transcripts as the source. A first-round RT-PCR of the TCR CDR3 used the HTBI primer set. TCRdb reanalysed the multiplex PCR reads using MiXCR and keeps one entry per CDR3 protein. Of under 300,000 distinct CDR3 sequences listed, approximately 20% are singletons. Germline CDR1 reads SQVTM; CDR2 reads ANQGSEA. CDR3 size: 14 residues. The ends lost 2 bases at V and 2 bases at J; junction bases unmatched: 6. These data belong to a study of T cells in Graves' hyperthyroidism and ophthalmopathy.

The sample comprised blood. This receptor was taken from a young man with Graves' ophthalmopathy. The J gene is TRBJ2-7, the V gene TRBV29-1; 7 bases map to TRBD1. The CDR3 DNA follows: TGCAGCGTTGAATTCGGGACAGCCACCTACGAGCAGTACTTC. Translation gives CSVEFGTATYEQYF.